Below are 9 T cell receptor beta chains sequenced from a single sample in a study of blood T cells in healthy people across ages. Primers used in a second PCR of about 6 to 11 cycles were a sample-barcoded 5' primer and a J-beta primer mix. TCRdb analysed the 5' RACE reads with MiXCR anew, one entry per CDR3 protein. Among approximately 2,000,000 distinct CDR3 sequences, around 42% were seen once, and the ten largest hold under 30%. Specimen: blood. The origin of the receptors is a human donor in good health.

The gene calls are TRBV7-3 and TRBJ2-4, with 13 bases fitting TRBD2. The germline V gene encodes CDR1 SGHTA and CDR2 FQGTGA. This CDR3 has 14 residues. V dropped 5 bases and J dropped 13; count of bases not matched to a gene: 8. The CDR3 DNA sequence: TGTGCCAGCAGCACTAGCGGGGGGGCGGATGAGCAGTACTTC. Translating gives CASSTSGGADEQYF.

The table lists this clonotype with a few counts. V is TRBV4-3 and J is TRBJ2-3; TRBD1 might be the D (6 bases). CDR1 and CDR2 (germline): LGHNA, YSLEER. The CDR3 covers 16 residues. V was shortened by 0 bases and J by 4 bases, with 14 bases between the two germline ends. The CDR3 reads CASSQEGRGSADTQYF. CDR3 sequence (DNA): TGCGCCAGCAGCCAAGAGGGTAGGGGGAGCGCAGATACGCAGTATTTT.

The CDR3 reads CASSLIKEGETNEKLFF. The CDR3 DNA reads TGTGCCAGCAGCTTAATCAAGGAGGGGGAAACTAATGAAAAACTGTTTTTT. The chain combines TRBV7-3 with TRBJ1-4; possibly TRBD1 for D (6 bases). V was shortened by 1 base and J by 1 base, with 13 bases between the two germline ends. The CDR3 contains 17 residues. The germline V gene has CDR1 SGHTA and CDR2 FQGTGA.

The genes are TRBV28 and TRBJ2-3, with 8 bases lining up with TRBD2. CDR1 MDHEN and CDR2 SYDVKM come from the germline V gene. The CDR3 has 15 residues. V was clipped by 0 bases and J by 3 bases; unmatched bases: 2. The CDR3 nucleotides read TGTGCCAGCAGTTTATGGCGGGGGGCTACAGATACGCAGTATTTT. Protein product: CASSLWRGATDTQYF.

This clonotype was recorded a few times. V and J are TRBV7-2 and TRBJ2-7; 9 bases map to TRBD1. Germline values: CDR1 SGHTA, CDR2 FQGNSA. The CDR3 is 15 amino acids. V lost 4 bases to trimming and J lost 6 bases; unmatched junction nucleotides: 10. CDR3 residues: CASSSRTGVIVEQYF. The DNA for the CDR3 is TGTGCCAGCAGCTCGAGGACAGGGGTTATTGTCGAGCAGTACTTC.

This clonotype was picked up a small number of times. As DNA, the CDR3 is TGTGCCAGCAGTGTGCGGCGGGGCCGTTCCAATGAGCAGTTCTTC. Translating it yields CASSVRRGRSNEQFF. The chain combines TRBV6-1 with TRBJ2-1, with a tentative D call TRBD2 (6 bases). The CDR3 runs to 15 residues. V was trimmed by 4 bases and J by 6 bases, leaving 16 bases between them. Germline V gene data show CDR1 as MNHNS and CDR2 as SASEGT.

In its sample, this clonotype was seen a few times. This chain uses TRBV9 with TRBJ2-3; the match to TRBD2 covers 9 bases. This CDR3 region has 15 residues. V dropped 7 bases and J dropped 2; count of bases not matched to a gene: 8. Germline V CDR1 and CDR2: SGDLS, YYNGEE. The CDR3 sequence is CASAQRGALTDTQYF. The CDR3 DNA reads as TGTGCCAGCGCTCAGCGGGGGGCCCTCACAGATACGCAGTATTTT. Using reference TRBV9 and TRBJ2-3 for the parts outside the CDR3, the full variable domain is DSGVTQTPKHLITATGQRVTLRCSPRSGDLSVYWYQQSLDQGLQFLIQYYNGEERAKGNILERFSAQQFPDLHSELNLSSLELGDSALYFCASAQRGALTDTQYFGPGTRLTVL.

The chain has TRBV6-2 or TRBV6-3 and TRBJ2-5, with TRBD2 matching 14 bases. The V gene's germline CDR1 is MNHEY and CDR2 SVGEGT. The V segment lost 5 bases and the J segment 4 bases; nucleotides outside the gene matches: 12. CDR3 length: 18 residues. DNA for the CDR3: TGTGCCAGCAGTCGCCAGGGGACTAGCGGGGGAGTGGCAGAGACCCAGTACTTC. Protein sequence: CASSRQGTSGGVAETQYF.

This clonotype was seen a handful of times. The chain recombines TRBV7-2 with TRBJ2-1, with TRBD2 identical over 8 bases. J lost 0 bases, V lost 4 bases, and 8 bases had no gene match. The CDR3 spans 17 residues. Germline V lookup: CDR1 SGHTA, CDR2 FQGNSA. DNA of the CDR3: TGTGCCAGCAGCTACTCTAGCGGGCGAAGCTCCTACAATGAGCAGTTCTTC. Translation gives CASSYSSGRSSYNEQFF.